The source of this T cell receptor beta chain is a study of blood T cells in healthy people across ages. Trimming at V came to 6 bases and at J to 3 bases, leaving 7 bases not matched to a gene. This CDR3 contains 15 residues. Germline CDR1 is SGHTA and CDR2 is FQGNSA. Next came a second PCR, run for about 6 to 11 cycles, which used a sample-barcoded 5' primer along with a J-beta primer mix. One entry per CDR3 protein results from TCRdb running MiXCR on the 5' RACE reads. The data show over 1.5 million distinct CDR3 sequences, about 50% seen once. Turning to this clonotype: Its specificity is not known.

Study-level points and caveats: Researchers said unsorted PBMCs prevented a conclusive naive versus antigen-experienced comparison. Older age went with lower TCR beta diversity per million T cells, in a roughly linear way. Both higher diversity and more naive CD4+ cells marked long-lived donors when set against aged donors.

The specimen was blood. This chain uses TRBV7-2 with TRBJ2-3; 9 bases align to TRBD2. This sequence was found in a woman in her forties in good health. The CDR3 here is CASSAGGRWTDTQYF. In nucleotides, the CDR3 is TGTGCCAGCAGTGCGGGGGGGCGTTGGACAGATACGCAGTATTTT.